The rows below give T cell receptor beta chains drawn from one sample of a study of blood T cell repertoires in COVID-19. Clones were read by immunoSEQ multiplex PCR, and TCRdb kept only the in-frame ones, dropping some. The repertoire includes about 140,000 clones, about four fifths of them detected once, and roughly 3.6% sits in the top ten. The sample consisted of peripheral blood. The receptor source for this set is an older man who had recovered from COVID-19. Both conserved end residues are part of each CDR3. The order of the fields is clone size, J gene, V gene, D gene, CDR3 protein, CDR3 DNA. D genes are given only for firm matches. A clone size is listed for some rows: how often the clone was seen (once, few, many), or a class if it is expanded.

once | TRBJ2-2 | TRBV6-2/TRBV6-3 | - | CASSYRGANTGELFF | TGTGCCAGCAGTTACAGGGGCGCGAACACCGGGGAGCTGTTTTTT
- | TRBJ1-2 | TRBV25-1 | TRBD1 | CASSVTGEWGYTF | TGTGCCAGCAGTGTAACAGGGGAGTGGGGCTACACCTTC
few | TRBJ1-1 | TRBV7-8 | - | CASNPREGNTEAFF | TGTGCCAGCAACCCTAGGGAGGGGAACACTGAAGCTTTCTTT
- | TRBJ2-3 | TRBV7-9 | - | CASSFAGFTDTQYF | TGTGCCAGCAGCTTTGCGGGCTTCACAGATACGCAGTATTTT
- | TRBJ2-2 | TRBV5-1 | - | CASSSMGPYTGELFF | TGCGCCAGCAGCTCCATGGGGCCCTACACCGGGGAGCTGTTTTTT
- | TRBJ1-1 | TRBV3-1/TRBV3-2 | - | CASSQDPGAEAFF | TGTGCCAGCAGCCAAGATCCGGGAGCTGAAGCTTTCTTT
- | TRBJ1-5 | TRBV19 | TRBD1 | CATMGQGGQPQHF | TGTGCCACCATGGGACAGGGCGGTCAGCCCCAGCATTTT
- | TRBJ2-2 | TRBV6-1 | TRBD1 | CASSGSGTGDPGELFF | TGTGCCAGCAGTGGTTCCGGGACAGGGGATCCCGGGGAGCTGTTTTTT
- | TRBJ2-7 | TRBV4-2 | TRBD1 | CASSQDKGAYEQYF | TGTGCCAGCAGCCAAGATAAGGGGGCGTACGAGCAGTACTTC
- | TRBJ2-2 | TRBV29-1 | - | CSVGERYTGELFF | TGCAGCGTTGGAGAACGGTACACCGGGGAGCTGTTTTTT
- | TRBJ1-1 | TRBV6-5 | - | CASSYRGSGRTEAFF | TGTGCCAGCAGTTACCGAGGCAGCGGGCGGACTGAAGCTTTCTTT
- | TRBJ1-1 | TRBV5-6 | - | CASSWAMNTEAFF | TGTGCCAGCAGCTGGGCGATGAACACTGAAGCTTTCTTT
- | TRBJ2-1 | TRBV7-2 | - | CASSFLDNEQFF | TGTGCCAGCAGCTTCCTTGACAATGAGCAGTTCTTC
many | TRBJ1-1 | TRBV30 | - | CAWRPDSAAEAFF | TGTGCCTGGCGACCAGACTCGGCAGCTGAAGCTTTCTTT
- | TRBJ2-7 | TRBV7-8 | TRBD2 | CASSTGLAGIYEQYF | TGTGCCAGCAGCACAGGACTAGCGGGAATCTACGAGCAGTACTTC
- | TRBJ2-7 | TRBV14 | TRBD1 | CASSPPGQTTWEQYF | TGTGCCAGCAGCCCCCCGGGACAGACTACTTGGGAGCAGTACTTC
- | TRBJ1-5 | TRBV7-8 | - | CASSRTRWEPQHF | TGTGCCAGCAGCCGGACACGCTGGGAGCCCCAGCATTTT
many | TRBJ1-5 | TRBV6-5 | - | CASSQINQPQHF | TGTGCCAGCTCACAGATAAATCAGCCCCAGCATTTT
- | TRBJ2-2 | TRBV7-9 | - | CASSSIGTGELFF | TGTGCCAGCAGCTCGATCGGCACCGGGGAGCTGTTTTTT
- | TRBJ2-5 | TRBV25-1 | TRBD1 | CASSGRTGSGRETQYF | TGTGCCAGCAGTGGACGGACAGGGTCGGGACGGGAGACCCAGTACTTC
- | TRBJ2-1 | TRBV7-8 | - | CASSLGRASNEQFF | TGTGCCAGCAGCTTAGGGCGGGCGTCGAATGAGCAGTTCTTC
- | TRBJ1-6 | TRBV2 | - | CASSERASTNSYNSPLHF | TGTGCCAGCAGTGAACGTGCCTCAACTAACTCCTATAATTCACCCCTCCACTTT
- | TRBJ1-5 | TRBV19 | TRBD1 | CASSSSRQGASQPQHF | TGTGCCAGTAGTTCCAGCCGACAGGGGGCAAGTCAGCCCCAGCATTTT
- | TRBJ1-5 | TRBV2 | TRBD1 | CASSERDRRGLSNQPQHF | TGTGCCAGCAGTGAAAGGGACAGACGGGGCCTTAGCAATCAGCCCCAGCATTTT
- | TRBJ2-1 | TRBV11-2 | - | CASRGGLHSYNEQFF | TGTGCCAGCAGGGGGGGACTGCACTCCTACAATGAGCAGTTCTTC
- | TRBJ2-1 | TRBV6-5 | - | CASSYSPGFDEQFF | TGTGCCAGCAGTTACTCGCCCGGGTTTGATGAGCAGTTCTTC
- | TRBJ2-7 | TRBV11-2 | TRBD2 | CASSILAGAYEQYF | TGTGCCAGCAGCATACTAGCGGGAGCCTACGAGCAGTACTTC
- | TRBJ2-7 | TRBV14 | - | CASSHDYRAYEQYF | TGTGCCAGCAGCCATGATTACAGAGCCTACGAGCAGTACTTC
- | TRBJ2-5 | TRBV5-1 | - | CASSLEPGAHGETQYF | TGCGCCAGCAGCTTGGAGCCAGGGGCCCACGGGGAGACCCAGTACTTC
- | TRBJ2-5 | TRBV29-1 | TRBD1 | CSVEEGQGLQTQYF | TGCAGCGTTGAAGAGGGACAGGGGTTGCAGACCCAGTACTTC
few | TRBJ2-7 | TRBV5-1 | TRBD2 | CASSSDDPGLGGEQYF | TGCGCCAGCAGCTCGGACGATCCGGGACTAGGTGGCGAGCAGTACTTC
- | TRBJ2-7 | TRBV29-1 | TRBD2 | CSVERLAGAHEQYF | TGCAGCGTTGAAAGGCTAGCGGGAGCCCACGAGCAGTACTTC
- | TRBJ2-1 | TRBV27 | TRBD1 | CASSLLRTGGYNEQFF | TGTGCCAGCAGTTTATTACGGACAGGGGGCTACAATGAGCAGTTCTTC
- | TRBJ2-3 | TRBV9 | - | CASSARTTTDTQYF | TGTGCCAGCAGCGCCCGGACTACCACAGATACGCAGTATTTT
- | TRBJ2-1 | TRBV5-6 | TRBD2 | CASSLGLAGDNYEGDEQFF | TGTGCCAGCAGCTTGGGACTAGCGGGAGATAACTACGAGGGTGATGAGCAGTTCTTC
- | TRBJ2-7 | TRBV5-1 | - | CASSLVGATYEQYF | TGCGCCAGCAGCTTGGTAGGAGCCACCTACGAGCAGTACTTC
- | TRBJ2-1 | TRBV10-3 | TRBD1 | CAISEPGQGKRAYNEQFF | TGTGCCATCAGTGAGCCGGGACAGGGAAAGCGCGCCTACAATGAGCAGTTCTTC
- | TRBJ2-5 | TRBV7-9 | - | CASNSGTSLETQYF | TGTGCCAGCAACAGCGGAACCTCTTTAGAGACCCAGTACTTC
- | TRBJ2-1 | TRBV5-1 | TRBD2 | CASSFGHTGTSGMNEQFF | TGCGCCAGCAGCTTTGGCCATACTGGGACTAGCGGGATGAATGAGCAGTTCTTC
few | TRBJ2-2 | TRBV5-1 | - | CASSPGHTNTGELFF | TGCGCCAGCAGCCCCGGACACACGAACACCGGGGAGCTGTTTTTT
- | TRBJ2-7 | TRBV7-2 | TRBD1 | CASSMGQSYEQYF | TGTGCCAGCAGCATGGGACAGAGCTACGAGCAGTACTTC
- | TRBJ1-2 | TRBV6-2/TRBV6-3 | TRBD1 | CASSYPGQHYNYGYTF | TGTGCCAGCAGTTACCCGGGACAGCATTATAACTATGGCTACACCTTC
- | TRBJ2-5 | TRBV2 | - | CASSELWGPQETQYF | TGTGCCAGCAGTGAATTGTGGGGGCCCCAAGAGACCCAGTACTTC
- | TRBJ2-6 | TRBV12-5 | - | CASGLVTFLSGANVLTF | TGTGCTAGTGGTTTGGTTACTTTCCTCTCTGGGGCCAACGTCCTGACTTTC
- | TRBJ1-1 | TRBV3-1/TRBV3-2 | TRBD1 | CASSQGSTGQGTEAFF | TGTGCCAGCAGCCAGGGGTCTACGGGACAGGGGACTGAAGCTTTCTTT
- | TRBJ2-1 | TRBV9 | TRBD2 | CASSGLGTSGRVYNEQFF | TGTGCCAGCAGCGGACTCGGGACTAGCGGACGCGTTTACAATGAGCAGTTCTTC
- | TRBJ2-2 | TRBV6-1 | TRBD1 | CASSDPTGGTGGTGELFF | TGTGCCAGCAGTGACCCCACGGGTGGGACAGGGGGCACCGGGGAGCTGTTTTTT
many | TRBJ2-7 | TRBV19 | TRBD2 | CASSILAGGHEQYF | TGTGCCAGTAGTATCCTAGCGGGAGGCCACGAGCAGTACTTC
- | TRBJ2-5 | TRBV7-9 | TRBD2 | CASTSAGVETQYF | TGTGCCAGCACCTCCGCGGGAGTTGAGACCCAGTACTTC
- | TRBJ1-2 | TRBV7-2 | - | CASSEDPFSGNYGYTF | TGTGCCAGCAGCGAAGATCCCTTTTCAGGAAACTATGGCTACACCTTC